Below are 18 T cell receptor beta chains sequenced from a single sample in a study of blood T cell repertoires in COVID-19. The assay was immunoSEQ multiplex PCR, and TCRdb's table has in-frame clones only and misses some. This sample has 250,000 to 300,000 clones, with approximately 89% found just once. Material: PBMCs or T cells enriched from blood (not recorded which). The receptors come from an older woman who had recovered from COVID-19.

This clone was recorded a few times. This chain links TRBV6-6 with TRBJ1-1; D is perhaps TRBD1 (6 bases). The ends were cut back, 5 bases at V and 4 bases at J, with 14 bases in the middle. Germline values: CDR1 MNHNY, CDR2 SVGAGI (reference sequence). The CDR3 runs to 14 residues. DNA for the CDR3: TGTGCCAGCAGTCCCCCAGGGGCGATCACTGAAGCTTTCTTT. The encoded protein is CASSPPGAITEAFF.

CDR3 nucleotide sequence: TGTGCCTGGAGGACCCTAGCTTACGAGCAGTACTTC. Translated, it gives CAWRTLAYEQYF. The chain uses TRBV30 and TRBJ2-7, with a tentative D call TRBD2 (5 bases). Germline CDR1 GTSNPN, CDR2 SVGIG (reference sequence). The CDR3 contains 12 residues. The V end lost 3 bases, the J end lost 4 bases, and 10 bases lay between the germline ends.

The CDR3 DNA reads as TGTGCCAGCAGCTTAAGACAGGGCCAAGCTTTCTTT. As protein: CASSLRQGQAFF. The genes are TRBV7-9 and TRBJ1-1; 7 nucleotides match TRBD1. The length of the CDR3 is 12 residues. The germline CDR1 and CDR2 sequences are SEHNR and FQNEAQ (reference sequence). Unmatched junction bases numbered 3, after V lost 2 bases and J lost 9 bases.

The rearrangement uses TRBV5-1 and TRBJ2-1; 11 positions agree with TRBD2. V lost 4 bases to trimming and J lost 1 base; unmatched junction nucleotides: 4. The CDR3 runs 16 residues. Looked up from germline, CDR1 is SGHRS and CDR2 is YFSETQ. CDR3 sequence (DNA): TGCGCCAGCAGCATAACTAGCGGGAGTTCCTACAATGAGCAGTTCTTC. This translates into CASSITSGSSYNEQFF.

This clone was recorded once. The chain recombines TRBV28 with TRBJ1-1; 10 bases are shared with TRBD1. CDR3 length: 16 amino acids. With 5 bases clipped from V and 6 bases from J, the junction kept 12 bases outside the gene matches. Germline values: CDR1 MDHEN, CDR2 SYDVKM. The CDR3 reads CASSLRQGAGQSEAFF. CDR3 sequence (DNA): TGTGCCAGCAGTCTACGACAGGGGGCGGGGCAATCTGAAGCTTTCTTT.

The gene calls are TRBV9 and TRBJ1-2; 7 bases map to TRBD1. Germline V gene sequence: CDR1 SGDLS, CDR2 YYNGEE. The length of the CDR3 is 15 residues. V was clipped by 0 bases and J by 2 bases; unmatched bases: 4. The CDR3 nucleotides are TGTGCCAGCAGCGTAGAGGCAGGGGGGAACTATGGCTACACCTTC. Translating it yields CASSVEAGGNYGYTF.

The chain employs TRBV19 and TRBJ2-7, with D possibly matching TRBD1 (5 bases). Per germline, CDR1 LNHDA and CDR2 SQIVND (reference sequence). V was cut by 9 bases and J by 5 bases, with 17 bases left in between. This CDR3 has 13 amino acids. The CDR3 coding sequence is TGTGCCAGCTCGCACCCTCAGGGTCACGAGCAGTACTTC. As protein: CASSHPQGHEQYF.

The CDR3 here is CASSLSNGGGGPQHF. The CDR3 nucleotides read TGTGCCAGCAGTTTATCGAACGGGGGTGGGGGGCCCCAGCATTTT. V gene TRBV27 combines with J gene TRBJ1-5; D might be TRBD1 (5 bases). Germline V gives CDR1 MNHEY, CDR2 SMNVEV (reference sequence). The V and J ends lost 0 bases and 9 bases respectively, with 15 bases between them. This CDR3 has 15 residues.

V usage is TRBV15 and J usage is TRBJ2-1, with unresolved D. The germline CDR1 and CDR2 sequences are LNHNV and YYDKDF (reference sequence). The germline V and J ends were trimmed by 2 bases and 0 bases, with 8 bases remaining between them. The CDR3 length is 15 residues. This CDR3 is CATSRSFSSYNEQFF. In nucleotides, the CDR3 is TGTGCCACCAGCAGAAGTTTTAGCTCCTACAATGAGCAGTTCTTC.

The V call is TRBV28, the J call TRBJ2-3; TRBD1 matches 10 bases. There are 15 residues in the CDR3. Germline loops: CDR1 MDHEN, CDR2 SYDVKM. Unmatched junction bases numbered 6, after V lost 5 bases and J lost 4 bases. The CDR3 spells CASSRQGAFADTQYF. In DNA, the CDR3 is TGTGCCAGCAGTCGACAGGGGGCTTTTGCAGATACGCAGTATTTT.

The chain carries TRBV27 and TRBJ2-1; a possible D gene is TRBD1 (6 bases). V was trimmed by 6 bases and J by 4 bases, leaving 10 bases between them. The CDR3 has 13 amino acids. Germline loops: CDR1 MNHEY, CDR2 SMNVEV (reference sequence). The CDR3 sequence is CASRPGTYNEQFF. CDR3 coding DNA: TGTGCCAGCAGGCCCGGGACATACAATGAGCAGTTCTTC.

The V gene is TRBV30, the J gene TRBJ1-5; D possibly corresponds to TRBD1 (5 bases). Germline loops: CDR1 GTSNPN, CDR2 SVGIG (reference sequence). V was clipped by 0 bases and J by 1 base, with 16 bases between them. CDR3 length: 17 residues. This CDR3 reads CAWSVKGGVFSNQPQHF. CDR3 bases: TGTGCCTGGAGTGTAAAAGGAGGGGTCTTCAGCAATCAGCCCCAGCATTTT.

This chain connects TRBV10-1 to TRBJ2-3; D perhaps matches TRBD1 (6 bases). This CDR3 contains 13 residues. From germline, CDR1 is WNHNN and CDR2 SYGVQD (reference sequence). V was shortened by 6 bases and J by 2 bases, with 9 bases between the two germline ends. CDR3 nucleotides: TGCGCCAGCAGCAGGGGACCCACAGATACGCAGTATTTT. This sequence encodes CASSRGPTDTQYF.

The CDR3 DNA sequence: TGTGCCAGCAGTTACGAACGGTCGAATTACTACGAGCAGTACTTC. It translates to CASSYERSNYYEQYF. The chain recombines TRBV6-2 or TRBV6-3 with TRBJ2-7; no definite D call. The germline V and J ends were trimmed by 2 bases and 3 bases, with 14 bases remaining between them. The CDR3 has 15 amino acids. Germline assignment: CDR1 MNHEY and CDR2 SVGEGT.

The CDR3 coding sequence is TGTGCCAGCAGTGCCGGGTATAGCGGGAGGGGATCCTACAATGAGCAGTTCTTC. Translation: CASSAGYSGRGSYNEQFF. V gene TRBV6-1 combines with J gene TRBJ2-1; 11 positions match TRBD2. Germline V gene lookup returns CDR1 MNHNS and CDR2 SASEGT. The CDR3 is made up of 18 amino acids. Germline trimming cut 4 bases from V and 1 base from J; bases unmatched to any gene: 9.

This chain links TRBV24-1 with TRBJ2-2; D gene unclear. The germline V and J ends were trimmed by 4 bases and 6 bases, with 5 bases remaining between them. From germline, CDR1 is KGHDR and CDR2 SFDVKD. There are 12 residues in the CDR3. The CDR3 loop is CATSERAGELFF. The CDR3 DNA follows: TGTGCCACCAGTGAGAGAGCCGGGGAGCTGTTTTTT.

This clone appeared a single time. The V call is TRBV9, the J call TRBJ2-2; D might be TRBD1 (7 bases). This CDR3 comprises 15 residues. Between the trimmed V and J ends, which lost 5 bases and 0 bases, there was a span of 11 bases. Per germline, CDR1 SGDLS and CDR2 YYNGEE. The CDR3 sequence is CASRGGQTNTGELFF. CDR3 DNA sequence: TGTGCCAGCAGGGGGGGACAGACGAACACCGGGGAGCTGTTTTTT. The whole variable domain, filled in from reference TRBV9 and TRBJ2-2, reads DSGVTQTPKHLITATGQRVTLRCSPRSGDLSVYWYQQSLDQGLQFLIQYYNGEERAKGNILERFSAQQFPDLHSELNLSSLELGDSALYFCASRGGQTNTGELFFGEGSRLTVL.

V gene TRBV28 combines with J gene TRBJ2-7; perhaps TRBD1 as D (5 bases). The CDR3 consists of 15 residues. Trimming removed 5 bases from V and 0 bases from J, with 14 bases in between. Germline assignment: CDR1 MDHEN and CDR2 SYDVKM. The CDR3 protein is CASSRPDRSSYEQYF. The CDR3 DNA reads TGTGCCAGCAGTCGCCCCGACAGAAGCTCCTACGAGCAGTACTTC.